The 24 T cell receptor beta chains presented below share a single source sample, sequenced in a study of blood T cell repertoires in COVID-19 (dated by TCRdb to the early 2020s). To prepare the library, the immunoSEQ multiplex PCR assay was applied. TCRdb's version of the immuneACCESS table is confined to in-frame rearrangements and falls short of the full clone set. An unresolved V gene accounts for under half of the shortfall where checked; the remainder is of unknown origin. The sample table holds about 400,000 clones, of which around 92% were seen once. The top ten clonotypes cover 1.5% to 2% of the sample. Sequencing was carried out using PBMCs or T cells enriched from blood (not recorded which). These receptor sequences come from a woman aged 25 to 39 who had recovered from COVID-19.

The J gene is TRBJ1-6, the V gene TRBV12-3 or TRBV12-4; D gene unclear. This CDR3 is built from 11 residues. With 3 bases removed from V and 13 bases from J, the gap between germline ends came to 7 bases. The CDR3 reads CASSFGSPLHF. Here the CDR3 DNA reads TGTGCCAGCAGTTTCGGGAGTCCCCTCCACTTT.

This clone was recorded only once. J is TRBJ1-1 and V is TRBV5-1, with D unresolved. The V end lost 2 bases, the J end lost 0 bases, and 11 bases lay between the germline ends. CDR3 length equals 15 residues. The germline gives CDR1 SGHRS, CDR2 YFSETQ. The CDR3: CASSFYTDMNTEAFF. CDR3 DNA sequence: TGCGCCAGCAGCTTTTATACAGATATGAACACTGAAGCTTTCTTT.

The chain is built from TRBV30 and TRBJ1-2; 7 nucleotides match TRBD1. The CDR3 spans 13 residues. Germline assignment: CDR1 GTSNPN and CDR2 SVGIG (reference sequence). The ends lost 3 bases at V and 8 bases at J; junction bases unmatched: 9. The CDR3 loop is CAWRPGQSGGYTF. In nucleotides, the CDR3 is TGTGCCTGGAGACCGGGACAGTCGGGGGGCTACACCTTC.

The rearrangement links TRBV30 to TRBJ1-1; TRBD1 matches at 7 bases. V trimming: 4 bases; J trimming: 5 bases; junction bases outside the gene matches: 7. Germline assignment: CDR1 GTSNPN and CDR2 SVGIG (reference sequence). The CDR3 is 13 residues long. The CDR3 sequence: CAWKGAVWTEAFF. The CDR3 nucleotides are TGTGCCTGGAAGGGGGCAGTCTGGACTGAAGCTTTCTTT.

In its sample, this clone was seen once. V usage is TRBV7-2 and J usage is TRBJ1-2; D is unresolved. The V gene lost 3 bases and the J gene lost 7 bases, with 15 bases spanning the gap. Looked up from germline, CDR1 is SGHTA and CDR2 is FQGNSA. This CDR3 is 14 amino acids long. The CDR3 spells CASSFRRERAGYTF. The CDR3 region has the DNA TGTGCCAGCAGCTTTAGGAGGGAGAGGGCTGGCTACACCTTC. The full variable domain, its missing parts supplied by reference TRBV7-2 and TRBJ1-2, is GAGVSQSPSNKVTEKGKDVELRCDPISGHTALYWYRQSLGQGLEFLIYFQGNSAPDKSGLPSDRFSAERTGGSVSTLTIQRTQQEDSAVYLCASSFRRERAGYTFGSGTRLTVV.

This sequence joins TRBV12-3 or TRBV12-4 and TRBJ2-1; a weak D match, TRBD2 (5 bases). This CDR3 spans 13 amino acids. Trimming stripped 7 bases from V and 4 bases from J, with 11 bases between. The CDR3 is CASMEATYNEQFF. DNA of the CDR3: TGTGCCAGCATGGAGGCAACATACAATGAGCAGTTCTTC.

J is TRBJ2-2 and V is TRBV9, with 8 bases aligning to TRBD1. Per germline, CDR1 SGDLS and CDR2 YYNGEE. V was clipped by 7 bases and J by 0 bases; unmatched bases: 2. This CDR3 region has 14 residues. CDR3 residues: CASSQGANTGELFF. CDR3 sequence (DNA): TGTGCCAGCTCACAGGGGGCGAACACCGGGGAGCTGTTTTTT.

The chain employs TRBV28 and TRBJ1-1, with 7 positions matching TRBD1. This CDR3 comprises 15 residues. After removal of 7 bases from V and 0 bases from J, the junction contained 8 bases not matched to a gene. CDR1 is MDHEN, CDR2 SYDVKM, per germline. DNA of the CDR3: TGTGCCAGCACCTCAGGGGGGACCATGAACACTGAAGCTTTCTTT. It translates to CASTSGGTMNTEAFF.

The chain joins TRBV30 to TRBJ1-4; a weak D match, TRBD1 (6 bases). The CDR3 extends over 15 amino acids. V lost 0 bases and J 4 bases, leaving 12 bases between the germline ends. Germline-derived CDR1 and CDR2 are GTSNPN and SVGIG (reference sequence). The CDR3 nucleotides read TGTGCCTGGAGTGTAATGGACAGATATAATGAAAAACTGTTTTTT. It specifies CAWSVMDRYNEKLFF.

The chain employs TRBV19 and TRBJ2-6; no clear D gene. This CDR3 region has 11 residues. Germline loops: CDR1 LNHDA, CDR2 SQIVND (reference sequence). V lost 7 bases and J lost 6, with 4 bases in between. This CDR3 is CASTKANVLTF. The CDR3 nucleotides are TGTGCCAGTACCAAGGCCAACGTCCTGACTTTC.

CDR3 nucleotides: TGTGCCAGCAGTGAAGCTTCCGACAGATACTACACCTTC. It translates to CASSEASDRYYTF. The rearrangement uses TRBV2 and TRBJ1-2; D may be TRBD1 (5 bases). The V end was cut by 0 bases, the J end by 10 bases, with 12 bases between. Germline assignment: CDR1 SNHLY and CDR2 FYNNEI. The CDR3 extends over 13 amino acids.

Of note for this clone: Other DNA sequences within the sample encode an identical CDR3. The chain is built from TRBV11-2 and TRBJ1-2; D call uncertain. The CDR3 extends over 11 amino acids. V lost 5 bases to trimming and J lost 7 bases, with 8 bases between them. CDR1 and CDR2 (germline): SGHAT, FQNNGV. The CDR3 DNA follows: TGTGCCAGCAGCCGTACTGGTGGCTACACCTTC. Translating it yields CASSRTGGYTF.

The gene calls are TRBV28 and TRBJ1-4, with D possibly matching TRBD1 (5 bases). V was pared by 6 bases and J by 10 bases, with 9 bases between. Germline-derived CDR1 and CDR2 are MDHEN and SYDVKM. The length of the CDR3 is 11 residues. The CDR3 coding sequence is TGTGCCAGCAGCCTAGGGGCAAAACTGTTTTTT. Translated: CASSLGAKLFF.

This clone was detected once. The chain combines TRBV18 with TRBJ1-4, with D uncertain. Trimming took off 2 bases at V and 8 bases at J, with 15 bases between the two ends. The V gene's germline CDR1 is KGHSH and CDR2 LQKENI. The CDR3 sequence is 15 residues long. CDR3: CASSPAGRLREKLFF. CDR3 coding DNA: TGTGCCAGCTCACCAGCCGGCCGACTTCGGGAAAAACTGTTTTTT.

V and J are TRBV6-2 or TRBV6-3 and TRBJ2-7, with 7 bases fitting TRBD1. The germline gives CDR1 MNHEY, CDR2 SVGEGT. V gave up 6 bases and J gave up 7 bases; unmatched junction bases: 15. The CDR3 is 15 residues long. CDR3 in DNA: TGTGCCAGCAGCACCGGGACAGACCCAACCTGGGAGCAGTACTTC. Protein product: CASSTGTDPTWEQYF.

The genes are TRBV29-1 and TRBJ2-1; TRBD2 aligns across 14 bases. The CDR3 has 13 residues. Germline assignment: CDR1 SQVTM and CDR2 ANQGSEA. Trimming cost V 5 bases and J 8 bases; bases outside gene matches: 2. In nucleotides, the CDR3 is TGCAGCGTTCGACTAGCGGGAGGGTATGAGCAGTTCTTC. This encodes CSVRLAGGYEQFF.

This chain connects TRBV29-1 to TRBJ2-5; 8 bases map to TRBD2. The junction had 19 bases not matched to a gene; V was cut back by 6 bases and J by 7 bases. CDR3 length equals 16 residues. The germline gives CDR1 SQVTM, CDR2 ANQGSEA. CDR3 nucleotide sequence: TGCAGCGTAGACTATACTAGCGGAGACATAAGATGGACCCAGTACTTC. Translation: CSVDYTSGDIRWTQYF. Drawing the rest from reference TRBV29-1 and TRBJ2-5, the complete variable domain is SAVISQKPSRDICQRGTSLTIQCQVDSQVTMMFWYRQQPGQSLTLIATANQGSEATYESGFVIDKFPISRPNLTFSTLTVSNMSPEDSSIYLCSVDYTSGDIRWTQYFGPGTRLLVL.

V is TRBV7-9 and J is TRBJ2-3; 9 bases fit TRBD1. The germline V gene has CDR1 SEHNR and CDR2 FQNEAQ (reference sequence). CDR3 length equals 15 residues. J lost 4 bases, V lost 4 bases, and 6 bases had no gene match. This CDR3 is CASSWGQGDADTQYF. The CDR3 DNA reads TGTGCCAGCAGCTGGGGACAGGGTGACGCAGATACGCAGTATTTT.

This sequence joins TRBV24-1 and TRBJ2-3, with unresolved D. The CDR3 sequence is 14 residues long. V gave up 3 bases and J gave up 4 bases, with 10 bases separating them. The V gene's germline CDR1 is KGHDR and CDR2 SFDVKD. The CDR3: CATSDLHSADTQYF. DNA for the CDR3: TGTGCCACCAGTGATCTCCACTCCGCAGATACGCAGTATTTT.

The V call is TRBV28, the J call TRBJ1-2, with 7 nucleotides matching TRBD1. Germline V CDR1 and CDR2: MDHEN, SYDVKM. CDR3 length: 14 amino acids. Unmatched junction bases numbered 16, after V lost 10 bases and J lost 8 bases. CDR3 sequence (DNA): TGTGCCACCAAGCCTACGACAGGGTATTGGGGCTACACCTTC. It specifies CATKPTTGYWGYTF.

This chain links TRBV18 with TRBJ1-2, with a tentative D call TRBD1 (5 bases). CDR1 and CDR2 (germline): KGHSH, LQKENI. This CDR3 contains 13 residues. The V and J ends lost 5 bases and 5 bases respectively, with 12 bases between them. The CDR3 reads CASSSDMIYGYTF. The DNA of the CDR3 is TGTGCCAGCTCATCGGACATGATATATGGCTACACCTTC.

This clone was seen a single time. The chain recombines TRBV14 with TRBJ1-2; D is unresolved. V was pared by 4 bases and J by 4 bases, with 16 bases between. Germline CDR1 and CDR2: SGHDN and FVKESK. This CDR3 is built from 15 residues. CDR3 in DNA: TGTGCCAGCAGCCCCACCCAGACGGGGAGCTATGGCTACACCTTC. Protein product: CASSPTQTGSYGYTF.

The count of this clone is one. The chain links TRBV4-2 to TRBJ1-2; D unresolved. Germline CDR1 LGHNA, CDR2 YNFKEQ. The CDR3 has 15 amino acids. V was trimmed by 1 base and J by 5 bases, leaving 14 bases between them. The CDR3 region is CASSQVGPMEYGYTF. The CDR3 DNA follows: TGTGCCAGCAGCCAAGTTGGTCCGATGGAGTATGGCTACACCTTC.

This chain links TRBV6-5 with TRBJ2-3, with 7 bases that match TRBD1. This CDR3 has 16 residues. The germline CDR1 and CDR2 sequences are MNHEY and SVGAGI. Trimming cost V 2 bases and J 2 bases; bases outside gene matches: 7. The CDR3 spells CASSYNPTGATDTQYF. The CDR3 nucleotides are TGTGCCAGCAGTTACAATCCTACAGGGGCCACAGATACGCAGTATTTT.